One TCR beta chain is described in this entry. No antigen is known for it. No qualities accompany the bases; no much larger clone lies one base away. The CDR3, cysteine through phenylalanine, is 14 amino acids long. The CDR3 DNA has 42 bases and is translated from base 1. For CDR1 and CDR2, the germline V gene (reference sequence) lists SEHNR and FQNEAQ. The V and J ends are trimmed by 2 bases and 4 bases, leaving 11 bases between them. TCRbeta CDR3 regions were amplified from genomic DNA using the immunoSEQ Assay, a bias-controlled multiplex PCR. From the authors' description of their analysis: Within the assay, amplification of reference gene primers was used to estimate how many nucleated cells each sample contained. To quantify the absolute abundance of each unique TCRbeta CDR3 rearrangement, sequence reads were collapsed and filtered. Productive Simpson clonality was computed per sample as the square root of Simpson's diversity index over productive rearrangements. Not all clones reach the TCRdb copy of this immuneACCESS table, which keeps in-frame sequences only. Checked studies attribute under half of the gap to unresolved V genes and leave the rest unexplained. The DNA was the basis for D and trimming; V, J and clone size are from that table. The sample yields over 45,000 clones; around 78% were counted once. The ten largest make up around 13% of the sample.

The sample comes from a study of blood T cell repertoires in COVID-19 (dated by TCRdb to the early 2020s). For context, the study as a whole: Collaborator samples came from the United States, Italy and Spain and covered acute and convalescent phases of COVID-19. The repertoires were released in a freely available public database meant as a resource for research on the immune response to SARS-CoV-2. A de-identified subject ID, COVID-19 status, age in years and sex were almost always included in the sample metadata. The prospective study material was composed of cDNA or gDNA derived from T cells, B-cell-depleted T cells, or PBMCs. Where available, HLA class I and class II types were taken from metadata supplied by the sample provider and were not determined by assay-based typing. The dataset comprised deeply sampled blood TCRbeta repertoires from subjects exposed to, actively infected with, or recovered from COVID-19. The samples were drawn from two sources: the first 160 participants of the ongoing ImmuneRACE study, and over 950 subjects contributed by 6 global collaborators.

The collaborating institutions used their own protocols to collect whole blood in K2EDTA tubes. For TCRbeta analysis, collaborator samples were shipped as frozen whole blood, as isolated PBMCs, or as DNA extracted from either sample type. On the study overall, not on this receptor specifically: How much clinical and demographic metadata was included differed by source and by participant, and the metadata was provided uncurated.

The V gene is TRBV7-9 and the J gene is TRBJ1-1, with TRBD1 perhaps the D gene, on 6 matching bases. This TCR came from a human donor in a cohort sampled during active COVID-19. Sample: peripheral blood. The CDR3 in this case is CASSLSGDRTEAFF. In nucleotide form, the sequence is TGTGCCAGCAGCTTATCAGGGGATCGCACTGAAGCTTTCTTT.